This T cell receptor beta chain was found in a study of T cell responses to AZD1222 COVID-19 vaccine. The data were produced by immunoSEQ multiplex PCR, yet TCRdb's version contains in-frame clones alone and is incomplete. The profile shows roughly 150,000 clones, roughly 90% of them singletons. V lost 1 base to trimming and J lost 5 bases, with 9 bases between them. Germline V gene lookup returns CDR1 SGHTA and CDR2 FQGNSA. The CDR3 has 13 residues. The V gene is TRBV7-2, the J gene TRBJ2-7; no clear D gene. The receptor comes from an adult who received the AZD1222 COVID-19 vaccine. This specimen was peripheral blood, taken 28 days after the second AZD1222 dose. As DNA, the CDR3 is TGTGCCAGCAGCTTAGTGGGCGGTGACGAGCAGTACTTC. Amino acids: CASSLVGGDEQYF.